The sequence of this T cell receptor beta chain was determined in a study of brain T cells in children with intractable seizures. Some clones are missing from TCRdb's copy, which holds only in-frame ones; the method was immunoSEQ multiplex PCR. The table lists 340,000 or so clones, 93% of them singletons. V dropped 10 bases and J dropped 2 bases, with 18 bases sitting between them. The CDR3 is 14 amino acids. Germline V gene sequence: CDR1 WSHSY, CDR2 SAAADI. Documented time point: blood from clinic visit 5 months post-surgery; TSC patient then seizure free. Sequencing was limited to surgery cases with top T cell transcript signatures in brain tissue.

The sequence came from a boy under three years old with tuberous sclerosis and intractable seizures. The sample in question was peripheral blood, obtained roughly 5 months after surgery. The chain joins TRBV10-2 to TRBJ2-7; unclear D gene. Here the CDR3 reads CATAIDVGTYEQYF. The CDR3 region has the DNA TGCGCCACCGCAATAGACGTGGGTACCTACGAGCAGTACTTC.